This T cell receptor beta chain was identified during a study of CD8 T cells in ankylosing spondylitis. TCRdb re-analysed the 5' RACE reads in MiXCR, keeping a single row per CDR3 protein. The table records approximately 100,000 distinct CDR3 sequences, less than 25% of them present only once. This TCR derives from a male donor with ankylosing spondylitis. Sequences were obtained from synovial fluid, either unsorted or a sorted T cell fraction (not recorded which).

CDR3 sequence: CATSDWSGTLNEQFF. The CDR3 coding sequence is TGTGCCACCAGTGATTGGTCCGGGACGTTAAATGAGCAGTTCTTC. This chain connects TRBV24-1 to TRBJ2-1, with D perhaps given as TRBD1 or TRBD2 (5 bases each). Germline V gene sequence: CDR1 KGHDR, CDR2 SFDVKD. The CDR3 loop spans 15 amino acids. V was shortened by 2 bases and J by 7 bases, with 14 bases between the two germline ends.